The 32 T cell receptor beta chains reported below all come from one sample, sequenced in a study of cytomegalovirus exposure and HLA in healthy donors. Sequencing used immunoSEQ multiplex PCR; TCRdb keeps in-frame clones, though not all of them. The table includes about 150,000 clones, less than 90% detected once. Sequenced sample: PBMCs. The origin of the receptors is a young man in good health and CMV-seropositive.

The rearrangement links TRBV6-5 to TRBJ1-3, with TRBD1 matching over 9 bases. Trimming took 6 bases from V and 4 from J; bases not matched to a gene: 7. The CDR3 has 15 amino acids. Germline assignment: CDR1 MNHEY and CDR2 SVGAGI. CDR3 DNA: TGTGCCAGCAGCCGTAGACAGGGGGGGGGAAACACCATATATTTT. Translating gives CASSRRQGGGNTIYF.

This sequence joins TRBV13 and TRBJ2-1; 9 bases are shared with TRBD2. The length of the CDR3 is 16 residues. V trimming: 4 bases; J trimming: 9 bases; junction bases outside the gene matches: 13. Germline CDR1 is PRHDT and CDR2 is FYEKMQ (reference sequence). The CDR3 DNA sequence: TGTGCCAGCAGCTCCCTTTTTGGGCGGGGGGGCCTTGAGCAGTTCTTC. It is translated as CASSSLFGRGGLEQFF.

The chain carries TRBV30 and TRBJ1-5; 8 positions agree with TRBD1. The V gene's germline CDR1 is GTSNPN and CDR2 SVGIG (reference sequence). CDR3 length: 13 amino acids. V lost 3 bases to trimming and J lost 4 bases; unmatched junction nucleotides: 2. CDR3 sequence (DNA): TGTGCCTGGAGCCGGACAGGGAATCAGCCCCAGCATTTT. The encoded protein is CAWSRTGNQPQHF.

The chain couples TRBV7-9 to TRBJ2-7; possibly TRBD1 for D (5 bases). Between the trimmed V and J ends, which lost 2 bases and 2 bases, there was a span of 13 bases. Germline V lookup: CDR1 SEHNR, CDR2 FQNEAQ (reference sequence). The length of the CDR3 is 15 residues. CDR3 sequence (DNA): TGTGCCAGCAGCTTAAGGGGAAAAGGGACCTACGAGCAGTACTTC. Residues: CASSLRGKGTYEQYF.

This chain joins TRBV27 and TRBJ1-1; weak D call: TRBD1 (6 bases). Germline lookup yields CDR1 MNHEY and CDR2 SMNVEV (reference sequence). The CDR3 spans 13 residues. V lost 3 bases, J lost 5 bases, and 10 bases lay in between. DNA for the CDR3: TGTGCCAGCAGTTTCGGACAGCCTACTGAAGCTTTCTTT. Residues: CASSFGQPTEAFF.

This chain joins TRBV19 and TRBJ2-7; 11 positions agree with TRBD1. This CDR3 is 15 amino acids long. V gave up 3 bases and J gave up 4 bases; unmatched junction bases: 5. Germline values: CDR1 LNHDA, CDR2 SQIVND (reference sequence). As DNA, the CDR3 is TGTGCCAGTAGTATGGGGACAGGGGGAGGTTACGAGCAGTACTTC. It is translated as CASSMGTGGGYEQYF. The full variable domain, its missing parts supplied by reference TRBV19 and TRBJ2-7, is DGGITQSPKYLFRKEGQNVTLSCEQNLNHDAMYWYRQDPGQGLRLIYYSQIVNDFQKGDIAEGYSVSREKKESFPLTVTSAQKNPTAFYLCASSMGTGGGYEQYFGPGTRLTVT.

V and J are TRBV15 and TRBJ2-5; unclear D gene. The ends were cut back, 4 bases at V and 5 bases at J, with 14 bases in the middle. The CDR3 runs to 14 residues. Germline loops: CDR1 LNHNV, CDR2 YYDKDF (reference sequence). The CDR3 is CATSTLVKLETQYF. CDR3 nucleotide sequence: TGTGCCACCAGCACCCTAGTAAAGCTCGAGACCCAGTACTTC.

The genes are TRBV15 and TRBJ1-4; no clear D gene. V was pared by 1 base and J by 0 bases, with 9 bases between. CDR3 length equals 16 residues. Looked up from germline, CDR1 is LNHNV and CDR2 is YYDKDF (reference sequence). In nucleotides, the CDR3 is TGTGCCACCAGCAGAGCCCAGGTCTCAACTAATGAAAAACTGTTTTTT. Residues: CATSRAQVSTNEKLFF.

The genes are TRBV2 and TRBJ1-4; 8 bases agree with TRBD1. Germline V CDR1 and CDR2: SNHLY, FYNNEI. The CDR3 extends over 16 amino acids. V shed 4 bases and J 7 bases; nucleotides not matched to a gene: 11. The CDR3 DNA sequence: TGTGCCAGCAGTGCTGAAATTCCAGGGGGCAGTGAAAAACTGTTTTTT. This gives the protein CASSAEIPGGSEKLFF.

V and J are TRBV20-1 and TRBJ1-1; weak D call: TRBD1 (5 bases). The V end lost 8 bases, the J end lost 0 bases, and 7 bases lay between the germline ends. Germline V gene data show CDR1 as DFQATT and CDR2 as SNEGSKA (reference sequence). The CDR3 totals 11 residues. The CDR3: CSQGLNTEAFF. CDR3 bases: TGCAGTCAGGGATTGAACACTGAAGCTTTCTTT.

The rearrangement links TRBV6-5 to TRBJ2-5; D gene ambiguous. There are 13 residues in the CDR3. With 7 bases removed from V and 3 bases from J, the gap between germline ends came to 12 bases. Germline CDR1 MNHEY, CDR2 SVGAGI. Here the CDR3 DNA reads TGTGCCAGCAAGGAGTTTCCCGAAGAGACCCAGTACTTC. It yields the protein CASKEFPEETQYF.

The table lists this clone with many counts. The chain carries TRBV14 and TRBJ1-1; D is possibly TRBD1 (5 bases). The CDR3 runs to 14 residues. V was trimmed by 4 bases and J by 1 base, leaving 10 bases between them. In germline, CDR1 is SGHDN, CDR2 FVKESK. CDR3 amino acids: CASSRLDRNTEAFF. The CDR3 bases are TGTGCCAGCAGCCGCTTAGACAGGAACACTGAAGCTTTCTTT.

The chain uses TRBV5-1 and TRBJ2-7, with D perhaps matching TRBD1 (6 bases). There are 14 residues in the CDR3. The ends were cut back, 1 base at V and 5 bases at J, with 13 bases in the middle. Germline values: CDR1 SGHRS, CDR2 YFSETQ. The CDR3 sequence is CASSLLQGTDEQYF. CDR3 DNA: TGCGCCAGCAGCTTGCTTCAGGGGACCGACGAGCAGTACTTC.

This chain links TRBV19 with TRBJ2-5; a possible D gene is TRBD2 (5 bases). The CDR3 totals 15 residues. The V end lost 8 bases, the J end lost 5 bases, and 21 bases lay between the germline ends. Germline CDR1 LNHDA, CDR2 SQIVND (reference sequence). This CDR3 reads CASSERGISRETQYF. The CDR3 DNA is TGTGCCAGTTCGGAGAGAGGGATAAGTAGGGAGACCCAGTACTTC.

This chain uses TRBV27 with TRBJ1-2, with TRBD1 as a possible D gene (5 bases). Trimming stripped 4 bases from V and 4 bases from J, with 10 bases between. Germline V gene sequence: CDR1 MNHEY, CDR2 SMNVEV (reference sequence). This CDR3 has 13 amino acids. In nucleotides, the CDR3 is TGTGCCAGCAGTTCAGGGCTAATCTATGGCTACACCTTC. This codes for CASSSGLIYGYTF.

The rearrangement uses TRBV18 and TRBJ1-2; no definite D call. Trimming pared 2 bases from V and 5 bases from J, leaving 9 bases between. The CDR3 sequence is 13 residues long. The V gene's germline CDR1 is KGHSH and CDR2 LQKENI. The CDR3 here is CASSPFGGYGYTF. In DNA form, the CDR3 reads TGTGCCAGCTCACCATTTGGCGGGTATGGCTACACCTTC.

This clone was found a few times. The chain combines TRBV4-3 with TRBJ2-3; 12 bases match TRBD2. V lost 1 base, J lost 2 bases, and 7 bases stayed unmatched. Germline loops: CDR1 LGHNA, CDR2 YSLEER. The length of the CDR3 is 18 residues. The CDR3 DNA reads as TGCGCCAGCAGCCAAGGGCTAGCGGGGGGGATAAACACAGATACGCAGTATTTT. Residues: CASSQGLAGGINTDTQYF.

Note on this clone: This clone may be a read error of a much larger clone one base away. Within the sample, other DNA sequences also encode this same CDR3. The rearrangement links TRBV5-1 to TRBJ2-1, with D possibly matching TRBD1 (6 bases). Trimming removed 2 bases at V and 4 bases at J, with 10 bases between. The CDR3 spans 14 residues. Germline V gene lookup returns CDR1 SGHRS and CDR2 YFSETQ. CDR3: CASSLGQQYNEQFF. The CDR3 bases are TGCGCCAGCAGCTTAGGACAGCAATACAATGAGCAGTTCTTC.

The genes are TRBV5-1 and TRBJ2-1, with 12 bases aligning to TRBD2. V dropped 2 bases and J dropped 8; count of bases not matched to a gene: 8. The CDR3 sequence is 16 residues long. In germline, CDR1 is SGHRS, CDR2 YFSETQ. The CDR3 DNA reads as TGCGCCAGCAGCTTCGGACCGGGACTAGCGGGCTATGAGCAGTTCTTC. It codes for CASSFGPGLAGYEQFF.

The chain has TRBV30 and TRBJ1-2; 7 nucleotides align to TRBD1. V gave up 2 bases and J gave up 4 bases; unmatched junction bases: 7. Germline CDR1 reads GTSNPN; CDR2 reads SVGIG (reference sequence). CDR3 length: 14 residues. CDR3 bases: TGTGCCTGGAGTTCGAACAGGGGATTCTATGGCTACACCTTC. This codes for CAWSSNRGFYGYTF.

The genes are TRBV13 and TRBJ2-7, with a weak D call TRBD2 (5 bases). The CDR3 covers 16 residues. Germline assignment: CDR1 PRHDT and CDR2 FYEKMQ (reference sequence). V gave up 4 bases and J gave up 5 bases, with 21 bases separating them. CDR3: CASSSAQRAEVNEQYF. The DNA for the CDR3 is TGTGCCAGCAGCTCCGCGCAGAGGGCGGAGGTCAACGAGCAGTACTTC.

The chain recombines TRBV19 with TRBJ2-2; TRBD2 aligns across 11 bases. The J segment lost 4 bases and the V segment lost 3 bases, leaving 10 bases of the junction unmatched. The CDR3 runs 18 residues. The V gene's germline CDR1 is LNHDA and CDR2 SQIVND (reference sequence). As DNA, the CDR3 is TGTGCCAGTAGTATTGGGGTAGGGACTAGCGGCTTCACCGGGGAGCTGTTTTTT. This translates into CASSIGVGTSGFTGELFF.

This chain connects TRBV7-2 to TRBJ1-1, with 7 bases identical to TRBD1. CDR1 and CDR2 (germline): SGHTA, FQGNSA. This CDR3 region has 15 residues. J lost 6 bases, V lost 1 base, and 8 bases had no gene match. CDR3 sequence: CASSLGGAGGSEAFF. The CDR3 DNA follows: TGTGCCAGCAGCTTAGGCGGGGCAGGGGGATCTGAAGCTTTCTTT.

In nucleotides, the CDR3 is TGTGCCAGCAGTGGGACTAGCGGGGGTTACAATGAGCAGTTCTTC. Its protein is CASSGTSGGYNEQFF. The rearrangement links TRBV6-5 to TRBJ2-1, with 14 bases identical to TRBD2. Trimming at V came to 5 bases and at J to 4 bases, leaving 1 base not matched to a gene. The CDR3 runs to 15 residues. Per the germline V gene, CDR1 is MNHEY and CDR2 is SVGAGI.

The V and J genes are TRBV5-1 and TRBJ2-3, with 9 bases matching TRBD2. CDR3 length: 17 amino acids. After removal of 0 bases from V and 6 bases from J, the junction contained 11 bases not matched to a gene. The V gene's germline CDR1 is SGHRS and CDR2 YFSETQ. The chain's CDR3 is CASSLVAGGPGSDTQYF. The CDR3 bases are TGCGCCAGCAGCTTGGTGGCGGGGGGGCCCGGTTCGGATACGCAGTATTTT.

This chain links TRBV2 with TRBJ1-1; 7 bases agree with TRBD1. Trimming at V came to 6 bases and at J to 4 bases, leaving 11 bases not matched to a gene. CDR1 is SNHLY, CDR2 FYNNEI, per germline. There are 15 residues in the CDR3. CDR3 sequence reads: CASREGGQHGTEAFF. CDR3 bases: TGTGCCAGCAGGGAGGGGGGACAGCACGGCACTGAAGCTTTCTTT.

The V gene is TRBV19, the J gene TRBJ2-7, with D maybe TRBD1 (5 bases). The germline V gene has CDR1 LNHDA and CDR2 SQIVND (reference sequence). The CDR3 has 12 amino acids. Between the trimmed V and J ends, which lost 8 bases and 4 bases, there was a span of 12 bases. The CDR3 loop reads CASEDTTYEQYF. In DNA, the CDR3 is TGTGCCAGTGAGGACACAACGTACGAGCAGTACTTC.

This clone is a singleton in its sample. This sequence joins TRBV30 and TRBJ2-1, with a tentative D call TRBD2 (6 bases). Germline V gene data show CDR1 as GTSNPN and CDR2 as SVGIG (reference sequence). This CDR3 is built from 15 residues. V was pared by 7 bases and J by 5 bases, with 21 bases between. CDR3 residues: CALRGRENLDNEQFF. The CDR3 DNA is TGTGCCTTAAGAGGCCGGGAGAATTTGGACAATGAGCAGTTCTTC.

This clone was found a few times. The rearrangement uses TRBV19 and TRBJ2-5; D gene unclear. This CDR3 contains 13 residues. The germline gives CDR1 LNHDA, CDR2 SQIVND (reference sequence). V was pared by 5 bases and J by 1 base, with 8 bases between. The CDR3 loop reads CASSSAAQETQYF. CDR3 DNA sequence: TGTGCCAGTAGTTCTGCGGCCCAAGAGACCCAGTACTTC.

The chain recombines TRBV4-1 with TRBJ1-5; D unclear. The CDR3 is made up of 12 amino acids. Looked up from germline, CDR1 is MGHRA and CDR2 is YSYEKL. Trimming cost V 2 bases and J 6 bases, with 5 bases left between them. The CDR3 sequence: CASSQYGQPQHF. The DNA of the CDR3 is TGCGCCAGCAGCCAATACGGTCAGCCCCAGCATTTT.

The genes are TRBV6-6 and TRBJ1-5, with unresolved D. Trimming cost V 2 bases and J 9 bases, with 11 bases left between them. CDR1 is MNHNY and CDR2 is SVGAGI in the germline V gene (reference sequence). The CDR3 is made up of 13 amino acids. The CDR3 DNA sequence: TGTGCCAGCAGTTACGGGCGTCAGACGCCCCAGCATTTT. Residues: CASSYGRQTPQHF.

The genes are TRBV6-5 and TRBJ1-1, with D perhaps matching TRBD1 (5 bases). With 3 bases removed from V and 11 bases from J, the gap between germline ends came to 13 bases. This CDR3 has 12 residues. Germline CDR1 reads MNHEY; CDR2 reads SVGAGI. The CDR3 here is CASSYNGGSAFF. CDR3 in DNA: TGTGCCAGCAGTTATAACGGGGGATCCGCTTTCTTT.